The TCR beta chain described here comes from a study of a mutant IDH1 vaccine in newly diagnosed glioma. For the study at large: Most patients had radiochemotherapy with temozolomide before enrollment; others had one alone.

The time point was: baseline, week 1 (first vaccination visit). As for treatment: pre-vaccination baseline after standard-of-care therapy. Findings and limits, study-wide: Immune responses arising from the vaccine appeared in roughly 95% of patients.

As for this clone: Its antigen is currently unknown.

Clones were sequenced by immunoSEQ multiplex PCR, and TCRdb holds only the in-frame ones, with some missing. Of approximately 54,000 clones in the sample, about four fifths were seen once. Trimming took 2 bases from V and 6 from J, leaving 9 bases between them. Germline V gene data show CDR1 as SGHRS and CDR2 as YFSETQ. This CDR3 is 12 amino acids long. The source of this sequence is a man aged 18-30 years with glioma. Sequencing used PBMCs, obtained from a glioma patient treated with radiotherapy, temozolomide or both. This rearrangement joins TRBV5-1 to TRBJ2-7, with D perhaps matching TRBD1 or TRBD2 (5 bases each). Here the CDR3 reads CASSLSGSEQYF. CDR3 in DNA: TGCGCCAGCAGCTTATCAGGGAGCGAGCAGTACTTC.